This TCR beta chain was found in a study of shared clonotypes between healthy human individuals. An assay was performed, and its level was deep. The protocol was immunoSEQ multiplex PCR, while the TCRdb copy is restricted to in-frame clones and leaves out a portion. Of about 520,000 clones in the sample, roughly 80% were seen once. The CDR3 has 14 amino acids. V was clipped by 4 bases and J by 6 bases, with 13 bases between them. Germline CDR1 SGHNT, CDR2 YYREEE (reference sequence). Study results and limitations: In having few donors, the study represented limited genetic and exposure-history diversity.

In regard to this clone: The antigen is not known.

The sequence was obtained from a woman aged 40 to 50 in good health. Some clones in this sample may be carry-over from other donors' samples. The rearrangement links TRBV5-4 to TRBJ1-4; TRBD1 might be the D (5 bases). The sample was PBMCs. The DNA for the CDR3 is TGTGCCAGCAGCACCGACAGTCGCGATGAAAAACTGTTTTTT. Amino acid sequence: CASSTDSRDEKLFF.